This T cell receptor (beta chain) is from a study of cytomegalovirus exposure and HLA in healthy donors. Study overall: Some 77 million unique TCRs from HLA-typed donors were held in an early release of data. Study-level results: Testing in vitro showed three CMV-associated chains specific for CMV antigens. According to an earlier analysis, most TCR beta V segments yielded productive rearrangements about 90% or about 30% of the time.

Germline V CDR1 and CDR2: KGHSH, LQKENI. This CDR3 has 16 amino acids. V was trimmed by 3 bases and J by 2 bases, leaving 15 bases between them. Notes on this clone: No antigen is known for it.

PCR amplification relied on 60 Vbeta primers (plus 13 Jbeta primers). Sequenced by immunoSEQ multiplex PCR; TCRdb stores in-frame clones only, minus some. The data show about 140,000 clones, 60% to 80% seen once. This clonotype was sampled from a woman aged 25 to 39 in good health and CMV-seronegative. The chain uses TRBV18 and TRBJ2-3; no firm D call. The sample consisted of PBMCs. The CDR3 protein is CASSPQTYSYTDTQYF. DNA of the CDR3: TGTGCCAGCTCACCCCAGACTTATTCTTACACAGATACGCAGTATTTT.